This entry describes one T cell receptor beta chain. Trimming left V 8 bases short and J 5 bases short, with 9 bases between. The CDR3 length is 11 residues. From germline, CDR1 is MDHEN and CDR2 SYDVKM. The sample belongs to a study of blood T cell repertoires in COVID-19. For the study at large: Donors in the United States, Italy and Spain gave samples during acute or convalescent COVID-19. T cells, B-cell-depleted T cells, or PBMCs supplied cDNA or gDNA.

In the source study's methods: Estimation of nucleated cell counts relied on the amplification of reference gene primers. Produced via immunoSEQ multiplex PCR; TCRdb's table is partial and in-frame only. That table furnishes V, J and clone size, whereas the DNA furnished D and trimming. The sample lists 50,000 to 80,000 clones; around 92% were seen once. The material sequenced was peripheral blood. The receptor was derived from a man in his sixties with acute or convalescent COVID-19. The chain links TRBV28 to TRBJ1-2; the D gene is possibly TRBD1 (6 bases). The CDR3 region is CASSGQYGYTF. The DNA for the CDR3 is TGTGCCAGCTCTGGACAGTATGGCTACACCTTC.